This T cell receptor beta chain originates from a study of OX40 agonist ivuxolimab in advanced cancers. Whole-study context: As their treatment, patients were administered ivuxolimab, an agonistic anti-OX40 (CD134) antibody. Hepatocellular carcinoma, melanoma, renal cell or head and neck cancer affected the dose-escalation patients.

Trimming removed 4 bases from V and 5 bases from J; junction bases left unmatched: 8. This CDR3 region has 14 residues. Looked up from germline, CDR1 is SGHRS and CDR2 is YFSETQ. Concerning this clone: Its antigen is still unknown.

General study points: More expanded clones were found, on average, in CD8+ than in CD4+ T cells.

Here immunoSEQ multiplex PCR was the method, and the copy in TCRdb shows in-frame clones only, minus some. The sample records tens of thousands of clones, under 95% being singletons. The receptor comes from an adult with an advanced solid tumor such as melanoma, head and neck, liver or kidney cancer. The chain carries TRBV5-1 and TRBJ2-5, with 7 bases lining up with TRBD2. Specimen: CD4+ or CD8+ T cells sorted from blood, collected in a trial of the OX40 agonist ivuxolimab. CDR3 DNA sequence: TGCGCCAGCAGCCCGGGGGGACTCGGCGAGACCCAGTACTTC. Its protein is CASSPGGLGETQYF.